Detailed here is one T cell receptor (beta chain). The data originate from a study of control samples from healthy donors and cancer patients. Looked up from germline, CDR1 is KGHSH and CDR2 is LQKENI. V lost 3 bases to trimming and J lost 7 bases, with 18 bases between them. This CDR3 is 15 amino acids long. Measured with immunoSEQ multiplex PCR; TCRdb has only the in-frame clones, and not every one. The sample consists of 100,000 to 150,000 clones, about 90% of them appearing once. V and J are TRBV18 and TRBJ2-5; a weak D match, TRBD1 (6 bases). The TCR comes from a woman in her 50s in good health. The material sequenced was blood. The CDR3 is CASSPPGQSVGTQYF. CDR3 nucleotides: TGTGCCAGCTCACCTCCCGGACAGTCGGTGGGGACCCAGTACTTC.